Listed below are T cell receptor beta chains from one sample, sequenced in a study of early T cells in non-severe SARS-CoV-2 infection. TCRdb ran MiXCR on the 5' RACE reads and lists one entry per CDR3 protein. The data contain 45,000 to 60,000 distinct CDR3 sequences, 8.7% of them singletons. Sequenced here: whole blood, sampled at baseline. These receptors originate from an adult who was a healthcare worker with PCR-confirmed SARS-CoV-2 infection or an uninfected control (not recorded which). The CDR3 runs from the conserved cysteine through the conserved F or W. A D gene is named only where the DNA matches it firmly. Clone size is given for some rows only: seen once, a few or many times, or a class if the clone is expanded.

D gene: TRBD1; V gene: TRBV29-1; J gene: TRBJ2-5; clone size: once; CDR3 protein: CSVEYRDRGRETQYF; CDR3 DNA: TGCAGCGTTGAATACCGGGACAGGGGTAGGGAGACCCAGTACTTC
D gene: NA; V gene: TRBV27; J gene: TRBJ1-6; clone size: many; CDR3 protein: CASSPNRVVSNSPLHF; CDR3 DNA: TGTGCCAGCAGTCCCAACAGGGTTGTGTCTAATTCACCCCTCCACTTT
D gene: NA; V gene: TRBV7-2; J gene: TRBJ2-1; clone size: NA; CDR3 protein: CASSLGGRGSYNEQFF; CDR3 DNA: TGTGCCAGCAGCTTAGGGGGGAGAGGGTCCTACAATGAGCAGTTCTTC
D gene: NA; V gene: TRBV20-1; J gene: TRBJ2-7; clone size: NA; CDR3 protein: CSAPKSSGGYRGEQYF; CDR3 DNA: TGCAGTGCCCCGAAGTCCTCGGGAGGTTATAGGGGGGAGCAGTACTTC
D gene: NA; V gene: TRBV11-2; J gene: TRBJ2-5; clone size: NA; CDR3 protein: CVSSLDLVGPGTQYF; CDR3 DNA: TGTGTCAGCAGCTTAGATTTGGTGGGGCCGGGGACCCAGTACTTC
D gene: NA; V gene: TRBV25-1; J gene: TRBJ2-7; clone size: few; CDR3 protein: CASGGTWLLAQYF; CDR3 DNA: TGTGCCAGCGGCGGGACCTGGCTACTCGCGCAGTACTTC
D gene: NA; V gene: TRBV5-1; J gene: TRBJ2-2; clone size: many; CDR3 protein: CASSGGSSHNTGELFF; CDR3 DNA: TGCGCCAGCAGCGGGGGTTCGAGTCATAACACCGGGGAGCTGTTTTTT
D gene: NA; V gene: TRBV7-6; J gene: TRBJ1-3; clone size: many; CDR3 protein: CASSLGVGGAGTIYF; CDR3 DNA: TGTGCCAGCAGCTTAGGAGTCGGGGGCGCGGGCACCATATATTTT
D gene: TRBD1; V gene: TRBV11-2; J gene: TRBJ1-3; clone size: few; CDR3 protein: CASSLGGTGAAGNTIYF; CDR3 DNA: TGTGCCAGCAGCTTAGGGGGGACAGGGGCTGCAGGAAACACCATATATTTT
D gene: NA; V gene: TRBV12-3/TRBV12-4; J gene: TRBJ1-5; clone size: NA; CDR3 protein: CASSLNNQPQHF; CDR3 DNA: TGTGCCAGCAGTTTGAACAATCAGCCCCAGCATTTT
D gene: TRBD2; V gene: TRBV11-2; J gene: TRBJ2-1; clone size: few; CDR3 protein: CASSLVAGEYNEQFF; CDR3 DNA: TGTGCCAGCAGCTTAGTAGCGGGGGAGTACAATGAGCAGTTCTTC
D gene: TRBD1; V gene: TRBV18; J gene: TRBJ2-1; clone size: few; CDR3 protein: CASSGGRTGSDEQFF; CDR3 DNA: TGTGCCAGCTCCGGGGGACGGACAGGGTCCGATGAGCAGTTCTTC
D gene: TRBD1; V gene: TRBV6-1; J gene: TRBJ2-3; clone size: many; CDR3 protein: CASSPGQGTDTQYF; CDR3 DNA: TGTGCCAGCAGTCCGGGACAGGGCACAGATACGCAGTATTTT
D gene: NA; V gene: TRBV7-6; J gene: TRBJ2-7; clone size: few; CDR3 protein: CASSLGGRSGGYEQYF; CDR3 DNA: TGTGCCAGCAGCTTAGGGGGACGGTCCGGGGGCTACGAGCAGTACTTC
D gene: NA; V gene: TRBV3-1; J gene: TRBJ1-3; clone size: many; CDR3 protein: CASSRGINTIYF; CDR3 DNA: TGTGCCAGCAGTCGCGGGATCAACACCATATATTTT
D gene: NA; V gene: TRBV5-1; J gene: TRBJ1-1; clone size: few; CDR3 protein: CASSFAGGTEAFF; CDR3 DNA: TGCGCCAGCAGCTTCGCTGGCGGCACTGAAGCTTTCTTT
D gene: NA; V gene: TRBV18; J gene: TRBJ1-5; clone size: NA; CDR3 protein: CASRSGNQPQHF; CDR3 DNA: TGTGCCAGCCGGAGTGGCAATCAGCCCCAGCATTTT
D gene: TRBD2; V gene: TRBV25-1; J gene: TRBJ2-1; clone size: many; CDR3 protein: CASSGWTSGGAYNEQFF; CDR3 DNA: TGTGCCAGCAGTGGCTGGACTAGCGGGGGGGCCTACAATGAGCAGTTCTTC
D gene: NA; V gene: TRBV11-2; J gene: TRBJ2-2; clone size: NA; CDR3 protein: CASIPGGGGPLFF; CDR3 DNA: TGTGCCAGCATCCCTGGAGGGGGAGGACCGCTGTTTTTT
D gene: NA; V gene: TRBV3-2; J gene: TRBJ2-7; clone size: NA; CDR3 protein: CASSQVGYEQYF; CDR3 DNA: TGTGCCAGCAGCCAAGTAGGCTACGAGCAGTACTTC
D gene: TRBD2; V gene: TRBV30; J gene: TRBJ2-3; clone size: NA; CDR3 protein: CAWSEAASGSRADTQYF; CDR3 DNA: TGTGCCTGGAGTGAAGCCGCCAGCGGGAGTCGCGCAGATACGCAGTATTTT
D gene: TRBD2; V gene: TRBV4-2; J gene: TRBJ2-7; clone size: NA; CDR3 protein: CASSQSGGRSSYEQYF; CDR3 DNA: TGTGCCAGCAGCCAATCGGGCGGGAGGAGCTCCTACGAGCAGTACTTC
D gene: NA; V gene: TRBV11-2; J gene: TRBJ1-6; clone size: few; CDR3 protein: CASSLLMSNSPLHF; CDR3 DNA: TGTGCCAGCAGCTTATTGATGAGCAATTCACCCCTCCACTTT
D gene: TRBD2; V gene: TRBV7-9; J gene: TRBJ2-5; clone size: many; CDR3 protein: CASSPRTSPETQYF; CDR3 DNA: TGTGCCAGCAGCCCAAGGACTAGCCCAGAGACCCAGTACTTC
D gene: NA; V gene: TRBV9; J gene: TRBJ1-1; clone size: NA; CDR3 protein: CASSVGPTSNTEAFF; CDR3 DNA: TGTGCCAGCAGCGTAGGTCCCACTTCGAACACTGAAGCTTTCTTT
D gene: TRBD1; V gene: TRBV12-3/TRBV12-4; J gene: TRBJ1-6; clone size: many; CDR3 protein: CASRRTGQGGSPLHF; CDR3 DNA: TGTGCCAGCAGACGCACCGGACAGGGTGGTTCACCCCTCCACTTT
D gene: NA; V gene: TRBV11-2; J gene: TRBJ2-1; clone size: NA; CDR3 protein: CASSLAATSLLF; CDR3 DNA: TGTGCCAGCAGCTTAGCCGCGACTAGTCTCCTCTTC
D gene: NA; V gene: TRBV2; J gene: TRBJ2-7; clone size: many; CDR3 protein: CASSPGLSFYEQYF; CDR3 DNA: TGTGCCAGCAGTCCGGGACTCTCCTTCTACGAGCAGTACTTC
D gene: NA; V gene: TRBV7-6; J gene: TRBJ1-3; clone size: NA; CDR3 protein: CASRVGSENTIYF; CDR3 DNA: TGTGCCAGCAGGGTAGGCTCTGAAAACACCATATATTTT
D gene: NA; V gene: TRBV28; J gene: TRBJ1-4; clone size: few; CDR3 protein: CASSLGTPFEKLFF; CDR3 DNA: TGTGCCAGCAGTTTGGGGACCCCGTTCGAAAAACTGTTTTTT
D gene: TRBD1; V gene: TRBV11-2; J gene: TRBJ2-7; clone size: many; CDR3 protein: CASSPWTGYEQYF; CDR3 DNA: TGTGCCAGCAGCCCGTGGACAGGGTACGAGCAGTACTTC
D gene: NA; V gene: TRBV2; J gene: TRBJ1-2; clone size: few; CDR3 protein: CASRGPSDGYTF; CDR3 DNA: TGTGCCAGCAGAGGGCCGTCGGATGGCTACACCTTC
D gene: NA; V gene: TRBV12-3/TRBV12-4; J gene: TRBJ1-5; clone size: few; CDR3 protein: CASSLSRSNQPQHF; CDR3 DNA: TGTGCCAGCAGTTTATCCAGGAGCAATCAGCCCCAGCATTTT
D gene: NA; V gene: TRBV4-2; J gene: TRBJ2-1; clone size: many; CDR3 protein: CASSQDRARDSYNEQFF; CDR3 DNA: TGTGCCAGCAGCCAAGATCGGGCCCGGGACTCCTACAATGAGCAGTTCTTC
D gene: TRBD2; V gene: TRBV20-1; J gene: TRBJ2-1; clone size: few; CDR3 protein: CSARAGPYNEQFF; CDR3 DNA: TGCAGTGCCCGAGCGGGGCCCTACAATGAGCAGTTCTTC
D gene: NA; V gene: TRBV10-3; J gene: TRBJ1-3; clone size: NA; CDR3 protein: CAISDGDLSGNTIYF; CDR3 DNA: TGTGCCATCAGTGATGGGGACCTCTCTGGAAACACCATATATTTT
D gene: NA; V gene: TRBV11-2; J gene: TRBJ2-5; clone size: few; CDR3 protein: CASSAPGRGPGETQYF; CDR3 DNA: TGTGCCAGCAGCGCCCCCGGTAGAGGGCCGGGGGAGACCCAGTACTTC
D gene: NA; V gene: TRBV20-1; J gene: TRBJ2-5; clone size: few; CDR3 protein: CSASRRSGQETQYF; CDR3 DNA: TGCAGTGCTTCCCGAAGAAGCGGCCAAGAGACCCAGTACTTC
D gene: TRBD2; V gene: TRBV4-1; J gene: TRBJ2-7; clone size: few; CDR3 protein: CASSHPGTSEQYF; CDR3 DNA: TGCGCCAGCAGCCACCCCGGGACTAGCGAGCAGTACTTC
D gene: NA; V gene: TRBV27; J gene: TRBJ2-2; clone size: few; CDR3 protein: CASSLYFTTYTGELFF; CDR3 DNA: TGTGCCAGCAGTTTGTACTTTACTACTTACACCGGGGAGCTGTTTTTT
D gene: NA; V gene: TRBV11-2; J gene: TRBJ2-3; clone size: NA; CDR3 protein: CASRREADTQYF; CDR3 DNA: TGTGCCAGCAGAAGGGAAGCAGATACGCAGTATTTT
D gene: NA; V gene: TRBV7-6; J gene: TRBJ2-3; clone size: few; CDR3 protein: CASSFGPHTNTQYF; CDR3 DNA: TGTGCCAGCAGCTTTGGGCCCCACACAAATACGCAGTATTTT
D gene: TRBD1; V gene: TRBV12-3/TRBV12-4; J gene: TRBJ1-3; clone size: many; CDR3 protein: CASSYPGGGGDASGNTIYF; CDR3 DNA: TGTGCCAGCAGTTACCCTGGGGGAGGGGGCGACGCGTCTGGAAACACCATATATTTT
D gene: NA; V gene: TRBV5-4; J gene: TRBJ2-5; clone size: NA; CDR3 protein: CASSLKQAFQETQYF; CDR3 DNA: TGTGCCAGCAGCTTGAAGCAGGCCTTCCAAGAGACCCAGTACTTC
D gene: NA; V gene: TRBV7-9; J gene: TRBJ2-3; clone size: few; CDR3 protein: CASSLGEYTQYF; CDR3 DNA: TGTGCCAGCAGCTTGGGGGAGTATACGCAGTATTTT
D gene: NA; V gene: TRBV19; J gene: TRBJ2-7; clone size: few; CDR3 protein: CASSIDGSQSYEQYF; CDR3 DNA: TGTGCCAGTAGTATAGACGGCAGCCAAAGCTACGAGCAGTACTTC
D gene: TRBD1; V gene: TRBV29-1; J gene: TRBJ2-3; clone size: few; CDR3 protein: CSVSTGVGRMDTQYF; CDR3 DNA: TGCAGCGTTTCGACAGGGGTGGGTAGGATGGATACGCAGTATTTT
D gene: TRBD2; V gene: TRBV3-1; J gene: TRBJ2-5; clone size: many; CDR3 protein: CASSQIAGSHQETQYF; CDR3 DNA: TGTGCCAGCAGCCAAATAGCGGGATCGCATCAAGAGACCCAGTACTTC
D gene: TRBD1; V gene: TRBV2; J gene: TRBJ2-7; clone size: many; CDR3 protein: CATRTGGAYEQYF; CDR3 DNA: TGTGCCACCAGGACAGGGGGTGCCTACGAGCAGTACTTC
D gene: NA; V gene: TRBV6-4; J gene: TRBJ2-2; clone size: medium-sized; CDR3 protein: CASSDSSTTGELFF; CDR3 DNA: TGTGCCAGCAGTGACTCTTCGACTACCGGGGAGCTGTTTTTT
D gene: NA; V gene: TRBV29-1; J gene: TRBJ2-7; clone size: NA; CDR3 protein: CSVNLGFGLSYEQYF; CDR3 DNA: TGCAGCGTTAATCTGGGGTTTGGGCTCTCCTACGAGCAGTACTTC
D gene: TRBD1; V gene: TRBV20-1; J gene: TRBJ2-1; clone size: few; CDR3 protein: CSARDSNRGLDNEQFF; CDR3 DNA: TGCAGTGCTAGAGATTCGAACAGGGGGTTGGACAATGAGCAGTTCTTC
D gene: NA; V gene: TRBV9; J gene: TRBJ2-7; clone size: NA; CDR3 protein: CASSVAEEPYEQYF; CDR3 DNA: TGTGCCAGCAGCGTAGCAGAGGAGCCCTACGAGCAGTACTTC
D gene: NA; V gene: TRBV27; J gene: TRBJ2-3; clone size: NA; CDR3 protein: CASSLSGITDTQYF; CDR3 DNA: TGTGCCAGCAGTTTATCTGGAATCACAGATACGCAGTATTTT